These 5 T cell receptor beta chains came from one sample sequenced in a study of blood T cell repertoires in COVID-19. Sequencing used immunoSEQ multiplex PCR; TCRdb keeps in-frame clones, though not all of them. The table records about 330,000 clones, approximately 85% of them present only once. The source material was peripheral blood. These receptors originate from a human donor in a cohort sampled during active COVID-19.

DNA for the CDR3: TGTGCCACCAGTGACACAGGGGGGAATAACTATGGCTACACCTTC. This encodes CATSDTGGNNYGYTF. This rearrangement joins TRBV24-1 to TRBJ1-2; 8 positions agree with TRBD1. CDR3 length: 15 residues. With V trimmed by 4 bases and J by 1 base, 4 bases remained unmatched. Germline V lookup: CDR1 KGHDR, CDR2 SFDVKD.

The V and J genes are TRBV19 and TRBJ1-2, with a possible D match to TRBD1 (6 bases). The V end was cut by 0 bases, the J end by 3 bases, with 8 bases between. The CDR3 has 14 amino acids. Looked up from germline, CDR1 is LNHDA and CDR2 is SQIVND (reference sequence). CDR3 sequence reads: CASSIDGQYYGYTF. The CDR3 DNA reads TGTGCCAGTAGTATAGATGGACAGTACTATGGCTACACCTTC.

The chain is built from TRBV27 and TRBJ1-1; TRBD1 is a possible D gene (6 bases). V gave up 6 bases and J gave up 4 bases, with 12 bases separating them. CDR1 is MNHEY and CDR2 is SMNVEV in the germline V gene (reference sequence). There are 13 residues in the CDR3. CDR3 DNA sequence: TGTGCCAGCAGATCTACAGGGCTCACTGAAGCTTTCTTT. Translating it yields CASRSTGLTEAFF.

The chain employs TRBV11-2 and TRBJ2-1; tentative D call: TRBD1 (5 bases). This CDR3 contains 13 residues. V shed 0 bases and J shed 8 bases, with 8 bases lying between them. CDR1 and CDR2 (germline): SGHAT, FQNNGV. This chain's CDR3 is CASSLDRGDEQFF. For the CDR3, the DNA is TGTGCCAGCAGCTTAGATAGGGGTGATGAGCAGTTCTTC.

The rearrangement uses TRBV5-1 and TRBJ1-5; possibly TRBD1 for D (6 bases). The CDR3 is made up of 15 amino acids. Germline CDR1 is SGHRS and CDR2 is YFSETQ. Trimming removed 4 bases from V and 0 bases from J, with 11 bases in between. CDR3 coding DNA: TGCGCCAGCAGCCCGGGACACGTTAGCAATCAGCCCCAGCATTTT. Protein sequence: CASSPGHVSNQPQHF.